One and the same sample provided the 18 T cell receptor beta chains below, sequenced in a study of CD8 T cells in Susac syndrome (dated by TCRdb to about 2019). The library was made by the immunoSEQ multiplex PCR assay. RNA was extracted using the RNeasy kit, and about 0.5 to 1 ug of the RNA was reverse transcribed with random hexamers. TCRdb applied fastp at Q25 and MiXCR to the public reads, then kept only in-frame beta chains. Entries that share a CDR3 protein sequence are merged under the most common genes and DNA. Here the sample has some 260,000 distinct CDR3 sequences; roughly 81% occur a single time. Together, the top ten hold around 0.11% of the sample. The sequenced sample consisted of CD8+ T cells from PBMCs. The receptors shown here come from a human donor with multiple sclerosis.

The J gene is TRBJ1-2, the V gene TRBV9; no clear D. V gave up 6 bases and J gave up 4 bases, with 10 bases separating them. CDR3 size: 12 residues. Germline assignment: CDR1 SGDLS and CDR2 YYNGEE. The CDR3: CASTSASYGYTF. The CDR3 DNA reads TGTGCCAGCACTTCTGCAAGCTATGGCTACACCTTC.

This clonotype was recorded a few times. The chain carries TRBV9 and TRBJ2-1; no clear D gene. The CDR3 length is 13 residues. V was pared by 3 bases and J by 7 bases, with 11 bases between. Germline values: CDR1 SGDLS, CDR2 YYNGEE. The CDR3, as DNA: TGTGCCAGCAGCGCCGGTGGGGTGAATGAGCAGTTCTTC. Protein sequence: CASSAGGVNEQFF.

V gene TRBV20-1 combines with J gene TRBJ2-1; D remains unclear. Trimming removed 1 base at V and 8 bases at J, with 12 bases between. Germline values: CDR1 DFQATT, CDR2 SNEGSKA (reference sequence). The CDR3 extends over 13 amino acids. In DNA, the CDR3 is TGCAGTGCTAGAGGTCCTCTCCCCTATGAGCAGTTCTTC. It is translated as CSARGPLPYEQFF.

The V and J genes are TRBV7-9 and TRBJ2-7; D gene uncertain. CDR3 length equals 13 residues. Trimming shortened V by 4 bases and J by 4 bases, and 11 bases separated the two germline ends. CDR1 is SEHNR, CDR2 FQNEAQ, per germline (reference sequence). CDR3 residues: CASSSPEGYEQYF. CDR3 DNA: TGTGCCAGCAGCTCCCCGGAAGGGTACGAGCAGTACTTC.

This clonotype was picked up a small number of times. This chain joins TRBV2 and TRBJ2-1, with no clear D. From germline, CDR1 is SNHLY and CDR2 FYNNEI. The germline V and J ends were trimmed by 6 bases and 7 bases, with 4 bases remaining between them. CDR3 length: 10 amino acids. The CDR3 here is CASSENEQFF. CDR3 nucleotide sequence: TGTGCCAGCAGCGAAAATGAGCAGTTCTTC.

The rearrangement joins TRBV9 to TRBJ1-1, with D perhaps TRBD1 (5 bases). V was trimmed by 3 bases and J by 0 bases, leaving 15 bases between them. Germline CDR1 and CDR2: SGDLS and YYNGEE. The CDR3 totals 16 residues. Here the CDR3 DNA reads TGTGCCAGCAGCGCCGGGGACGGGGGATTGAACACTGAAGCTTTCTTT. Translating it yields CASSAGDGGLNTEAFF.

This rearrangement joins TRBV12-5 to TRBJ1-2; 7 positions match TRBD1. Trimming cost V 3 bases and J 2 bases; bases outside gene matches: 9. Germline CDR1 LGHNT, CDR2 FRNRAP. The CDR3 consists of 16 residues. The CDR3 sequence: CASGFANRGPNYGYTF. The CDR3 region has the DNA TGTGCTAGTGGTTTCGCTAACAGGGGACCAAACTATGGCTACACCTTC. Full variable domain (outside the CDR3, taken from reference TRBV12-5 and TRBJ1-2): DARVTQTPRHKVTEMGQEVTMRCQPILGHNTVFWYRQTMMQGLELLAYFRNRAPLDDSGMPKDRFSAEMPDATLATLKIQPSEPRDSAVYFCASGFANRGPNYGYTFGSGTRLTVV.

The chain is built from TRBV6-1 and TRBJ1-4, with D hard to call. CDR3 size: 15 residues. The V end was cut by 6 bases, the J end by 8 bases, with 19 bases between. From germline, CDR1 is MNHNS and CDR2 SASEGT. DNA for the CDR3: TGTGCCAGCAGGCCAGGACGGTCCGCGGGGGAAAAACTGTTTTTT. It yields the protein CASRPGRSAGEKLFF.

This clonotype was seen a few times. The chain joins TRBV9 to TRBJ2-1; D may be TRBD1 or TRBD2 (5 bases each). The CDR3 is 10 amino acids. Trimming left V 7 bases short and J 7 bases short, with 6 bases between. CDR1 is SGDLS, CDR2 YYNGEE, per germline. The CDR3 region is CASEGNEQFF. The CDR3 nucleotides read TGTGCCAGCGAGGGGAATGAGCAGTTCTTC.

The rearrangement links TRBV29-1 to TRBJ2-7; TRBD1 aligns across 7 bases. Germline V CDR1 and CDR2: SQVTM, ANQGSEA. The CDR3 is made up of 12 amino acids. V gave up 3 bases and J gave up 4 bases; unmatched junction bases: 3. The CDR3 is CSVEGQRYEQYF. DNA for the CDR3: TGCAGCGTTGAGGGACAGAGATACGAGCAGTACTTC.

CDR3 coding DNA: TGTGCCAGCAGTGTTAGCGTCTCCTACGAGCAGTACTTC. This encodes CASSVSVSYEQYF. The chain joins TRBV2 to TRBJ2-7; perhaps TRBD2 as D (5 bases). Germline V CDR1 and CDR2: SNHLY, FYNNEI. The CDR3 covers 13 residues. Trimming cost V 4 bases and J 0 bases, with 7 bases left between them.

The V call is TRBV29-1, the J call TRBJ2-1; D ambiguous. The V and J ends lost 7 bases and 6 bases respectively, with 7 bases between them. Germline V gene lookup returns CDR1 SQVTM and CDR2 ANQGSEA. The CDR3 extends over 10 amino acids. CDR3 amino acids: CSADLNEQFF. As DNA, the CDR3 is TGCAGCGCTGACCTCAATGAGCAGTTCTTC.

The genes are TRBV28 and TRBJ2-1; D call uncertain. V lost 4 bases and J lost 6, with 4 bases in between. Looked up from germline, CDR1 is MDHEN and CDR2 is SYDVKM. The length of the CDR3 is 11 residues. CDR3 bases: TGTGCCAGCAGTTACACCAATGAGCAGTTCTTC. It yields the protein CASSYTNEQFF.

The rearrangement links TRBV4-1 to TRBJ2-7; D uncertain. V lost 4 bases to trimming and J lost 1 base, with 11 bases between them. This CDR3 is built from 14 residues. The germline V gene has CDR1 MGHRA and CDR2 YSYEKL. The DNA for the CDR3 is TGCGCCAGCAGCCCCCTGAGAGTATCCTACGAGCAGTACTTC. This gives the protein CASSPLRVSYEQYF.

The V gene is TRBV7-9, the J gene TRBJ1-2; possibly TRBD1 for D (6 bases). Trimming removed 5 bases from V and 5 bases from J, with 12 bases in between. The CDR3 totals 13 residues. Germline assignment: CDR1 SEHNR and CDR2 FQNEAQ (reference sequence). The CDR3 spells CASSPQGLYGYTF. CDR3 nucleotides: TGTGCCAGCAGCCCACAGGGTCTTTATGGCTACACCTTC. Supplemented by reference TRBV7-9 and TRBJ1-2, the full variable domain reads DTGVSQNPRHKITKRGQNVTFRCDPISEHNRLYWYRQTLGQGPEFLTYFQNEAQLEKSRLLSDRFSAERPKGSFSTLEIQRTEQGDSAMYLCASSPQGLYGYTFGSGTRLTVV.

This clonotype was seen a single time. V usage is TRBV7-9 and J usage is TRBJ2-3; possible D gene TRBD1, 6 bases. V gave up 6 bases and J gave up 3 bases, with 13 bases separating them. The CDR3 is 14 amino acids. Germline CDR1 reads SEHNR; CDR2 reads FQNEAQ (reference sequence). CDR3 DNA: TGTGCCAGCAGATTCGAGGGGGAGACAGATACGCAGTATTTT. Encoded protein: CASRFEGETDTQYF.

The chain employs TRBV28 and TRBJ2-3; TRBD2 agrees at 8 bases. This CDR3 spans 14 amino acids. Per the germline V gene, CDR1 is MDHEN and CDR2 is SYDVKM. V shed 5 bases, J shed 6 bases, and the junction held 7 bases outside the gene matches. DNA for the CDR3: TGTGCCAGCAGTCCCCGGCGGGAGGTGGATACGCAGTATTTT. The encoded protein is CASSPRREVDTQYF.

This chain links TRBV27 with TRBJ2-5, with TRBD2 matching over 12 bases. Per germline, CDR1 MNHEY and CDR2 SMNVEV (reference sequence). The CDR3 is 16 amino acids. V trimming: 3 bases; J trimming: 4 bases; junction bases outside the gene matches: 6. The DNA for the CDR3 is TGTGCCAGCAGTTTCGAGACTAGCGGGAGAATAGAGACCCAGTACTTC. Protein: CASSFETSGRIETQYF.